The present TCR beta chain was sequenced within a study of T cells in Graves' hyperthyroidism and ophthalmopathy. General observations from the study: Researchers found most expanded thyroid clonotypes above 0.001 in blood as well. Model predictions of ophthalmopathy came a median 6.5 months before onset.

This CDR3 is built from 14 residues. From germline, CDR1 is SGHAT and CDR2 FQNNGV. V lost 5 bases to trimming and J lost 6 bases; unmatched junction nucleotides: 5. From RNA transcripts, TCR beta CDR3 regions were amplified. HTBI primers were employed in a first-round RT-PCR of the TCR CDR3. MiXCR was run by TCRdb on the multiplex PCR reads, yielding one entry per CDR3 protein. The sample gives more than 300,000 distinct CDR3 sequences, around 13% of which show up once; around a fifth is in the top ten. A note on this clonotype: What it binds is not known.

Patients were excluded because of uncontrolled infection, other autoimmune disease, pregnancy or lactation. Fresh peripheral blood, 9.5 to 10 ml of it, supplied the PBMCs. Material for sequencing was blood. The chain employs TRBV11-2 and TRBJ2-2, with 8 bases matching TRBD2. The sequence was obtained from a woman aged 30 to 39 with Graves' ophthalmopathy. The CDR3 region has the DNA TGTGCCAGCAGCCCGGGACTAGTCCCCGGGGAGCTGTTTTTT. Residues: CASSPGLVPGELFF.